The 14 T cell receptor beta chains in this list originate from one sample, sequenced in a study of blood T cell repertoires in COVID-19. Produced via immunoSEQ multiplex PCR; TCRdb's table is partial and in-frame only. This sample has around 230,000 clones, with 83% found just once. The sample consisted of peripheral blood. These receptors all stem from a woman aged 40 to 49 with active or convalescent COVID-19.

This chain connects TRBV28 to TRBJ1-1; 7 bases line up with TRBD1. V dropped 4 bases and J dropped 5; count of bases not matched to a gene: 4. The CDR3 has 13 amino acids. The germline gives CDR1 MDHEN, CDR2 SYDVKM. CDR3 in DNA: TGTGCCAGCAGTTCTACAGGGGTGACTGAAGCTTTCTTT. Protein product: CASSSTGVTEAFF.

The V call is TRBV9, the J call TRBJ1-4, with 7 nucleotides matching TRBD1. The CDR3 contains 14 residues. Unmatched junction bases numbered 4, after V lost 3 bases and J lost 5 bases. From germline, CDR1 is SGDLS and CDR2 YYNGEE. For the CDR3, the DNA is TGTGCCAGCAGCGATGAGGGGGCGAATGAAAAACTGTTTTTT. Its protein product is CASSDEGANEKLFF.

This rearrangement joins TRBV28 to TRBJ1-2, with TRBD1 identical over 8 bases. Germline V gives CDR1 MDHEN, CDR2 SYDVKM. V dropped 5 bases and J dropped 8; count of bases not matched to a gene: 10. The CDR3 runs to 14 residues. As DNA, the CDR3 is TGTGCCAGCAGTGAAGGACAGGGATACTGGGGCTACACCTTC. It codes for CASSEGQGYWGYTF.

V is TRBV5-1 and J is TRBJ1-1; D unresolved. The CDR3 runs 13 residues. V dropped 4 bases and J dropped 8 bases, with 15 bases sitting between them. Germline V gene lookup returns CDR1 SGHRS and CDR2 YFSETQ. In DNA, the CDR3 is TGCGCCAGCAGCCGAGGGCCGGACCGAGAAGCTTTCTTT. Amino acids: CASSRGPDREAFF.

V gene TRBV5-1 combines with J gene TRBJ1-2; 7 nucleotides line up with TRBD1. J gave up 8 bases and V 0 bases, and 7 bases lay outside the gene matches. Germline V gene data show CDR1 as SGHRS and CDR2 as YFSETQ. This CDR3 spans 14 amino acids. CDR3: CASSLADRWGGYTF. For the CDR3, the DNA is TGCGCCAGCAGCTTGGCGGACAGGTGGGGAGGCTACACCTTC.

This chain connects TRBV6-2 or TRBV6-3 to TRBJ2-3; D is possibly TRBD2 (5 bases). Germline CDR1 is MNHEY and CDR2 is SVGEGT. The CDR3 sequence is 15 residues long. The germline V and J ends were trimmed by 4 bases and 1 base, with 12 bases remaining between them. This chain's CDR3 is CASSFPGIGTDTQYF. CDR3 bases: TGTGCCAGCAGTTTCCCGGGGATCGGCACAGATACGCAGTATTTT.

This rearrangement joins TRBV3-1 (or the pseudogene TRBV3-2) to TRBJ1-2; D gene uncertain. CDR3 length: 12 amino acids. The ends were cut back, 1 base at V and 3 bases at J, with 3 bases in the middle. Per germline, CDR1 LGHDT and CDR2 YNNKEL (reference sequence). Here the CDR3 reads CASSQAYYGYTF. CDR3 in DNA: TGTGCCAGCAGCCAAGCCTACTATGGCTACACCTTC.

This clone was observed once. The rearrangement joins TRBV19 to TRBJ2-2, with a possible D match to TRBD1 (6 bases). The V gene lost 0 bases and the J gene lost 4 bases, with 6 bases spanning the gap. The V gene's germline CDR1 is LNHDA and CDR2 SQIVND (reference sequence). This CDR3 has 14 amino acids. The DNA for the CDR3 is TGTGCCAGTAGTATAGAGGGGGCCACCGGGGAGCTGTTTTTT. Protein sequence: CASSIEGATGELFF.

V and J are TRBV30 and TRBJ2-7, with TRBD1 matching over 9 bases. The CDR3 is 15 amino acids. The V gene's germline CDR1 is GTSNPN and CDR2 SVGIG (reference sequence). The V segment lost 5 bases and the J segment 4 bases; nucleotides outside the gene matches: 12. DNA for the CDR3: TGTGCCTGGGTACGGGACAGGGTCTTCCCTTACGAGCAGTACTTC. This encodes CAWVRDRVFPYEQYF.

A few counts support this clone. V gene TRBV15 combines with J gene TRBJ1-2; D might be TRBD1 (6 bases). This CDR3 is 15 amino acids long. Germline V lookup: CDR1 LNHNV, CDR2 YYDKDF (reference sequence). V dropped 0 bases and J dropped 7 bases, with 15 bases sitting between them. CDR3 amino acids: CATSRDLIQGRGYTF. In nucleotides, the CDR3 is TGTGCCACCAGCAGAGACCTAATACAGGGACGTGGCTACACCTTC.

The chain links TRBV7-3 to TRBJ2-7; 11 bases fit TRBD2. The germline V gene encodes CDR1 SGHTA and CDR2 FQGTGA. V lost 2 bases and J lost 5; bases outside the gene matches: 8. This CDR3 is built from 16 residues. This CDR3 is CASSLSETSGINEQYF. CDR3 nucleotide sequence: TGTGCCAGCAGCTTATCGGAGACTAGCGGGATCAACGAGCAGTACTTC.

This chain connects TRBV12-3 or TRBV12-4 to TRBJ2-7; possibly TRBD2 for D (6 bases). CDR3 size: 12 residues. Trimming cost V 11 bases and J 2 bases, with 13 bases left between them. Written as DNA, the CDR3 is TGTGCCTCCCGTAGCGGAACCTACGAGCAGTACTTC. Translation: CASRSGTYEQYF.

The sample holds one count of this clone. The gene calls are TRBV19 and TRBJ1-6; perhaps TRBD1 as D (6 bases). Trimming removed 5 bases from V and 7 bases from J, with 12 bases in between. Germline CDR1 is LNHDA and CDR2 is SQIVND (reference sequence). The CDR3 loop spans 14 amino acids. CDR3 sequence (DNA): TGTGCCAGTAGTCGACAGGAAACGAATTCACCCCTCCACTTT. Amino acid sequence: CASSRQETNSPLHF.

CDR3 DNA: TGTGCCAGCAGTTTATCGAGACAGGGCCTAAATGAGCAGTTCTTC. Encoded protein: CASSLSRQGLNEQFF. J is TRBJ2-1 and V is TRBV27, with 7 bases lining up with TRBD1. The CDR3 covers 15 residues. Germline CDR1 reads MNHEY; CDR2 reads SMNVEV (reference sequence). Germline trimming cut 0 bases from V and 7 bases from J; bases unmatched to any gene: 6.